A single T cell receptor beta chain is shown here with its context. Its matching antigen is unknown. CDR1 is MNHEY, CDR2 SVGAGI, per germline. Trimming removed 5 bases at V and 2 bases at J, with 10 bases between. CDR3 length equals 13 residues. The data derive from a study of OX40 agonist ivuxolimab in advanced cancers. Study details: Patients with hepatocellular carcinoma, melanoma, renal cell or head and neck cancer made up the dose-escalation patients. General study findings and limits: What antigens the expanded peripheral T cells recognized was never established.

Assay: immunoSEQ multiplex PCR; the TCRdb copy retains only in-frame clones and omits some. The sample records roughly 79,000 clones, under 95% being singletons. The clonotype comes from an adult with an advanced solid tumor such as melanoma, head and neck, liver or kidney cancer. The sequencing used CD4+ or CD8+ T cells sorted from blood, collected in a trial of the OX40 agonist ivuxolimab. The chain uses TRBV6-5 and TRBJ2-7, with D maybe TRBD1 (5 bases). The CDR3 DNA is TGTGCCAGCAGTGAGCGACAGACCTACGAGCAGTACTTC. Protein: CASSERQTYEQYF.